Following are 3 T cell receptor beta chains from one sample sequenced in a study of a mutant IDH1 vaccine in newly diagnosed glioma. Assay: immunoSEQ multiplex PCR; the TCRdb copy retains only in-frame clones and omits some. This sample has tens of thousands of clones, with more than 85% found just once. The sample's time point: baseline, week 1 (first vaccination visit). Documented treatment: pre-vaccination baseline after standard-of-care therapy. This specimen consisted of PBMCs, obtained from a glioma patient treated with radiotherapy, temozolomide or both. The origin of the receptors is a woman in her forties with glioma.

The chain employs TRBV6-5 and TRBJ1-1; D gene ambiguous. The V gene's germline CDR1 is MNHEY and CDR2 SVGAGI. CDR3 size: 15 residues. V gave up 6 bases and J gave up 3 bases, with 17 bases separating them. CDR3 bases: TGTGCCAGCAGGTCCGTTGAAGGTACCTACACTGAAGCTTTCTTT. Amino acid sequence: CASRSVEGTYTEAFF.

The genes are TRBV7-9 and TRBJ2-7; D gene uncertain. V was cut by 1 base and J by 1 base, with 14 bases left in between. Per germline, CDR1 SEHNR and CDR2 FQNEAQ (reference sequence). The CDR3 has 16 residues. The DNA for the CDR3 is TGTGCCAGCAGCTTAGGACCGCCGGGCCTATCCTACGAGCAGTACTTC. As protein: CASSLGPPGLSYEQYF.

The V and J genes are TRBV4-1 and TRBJ2-1; tentative D call: TRBD2 (6 bases). The germline gives CDR1 MGHRA, CDR2 YSYEKL. The CDR3 is 15 amino acids. V dropped 7 bases and J dropped 3 bases, with 16 bases sitting between them. CDR3 loop: CASTQPLAGYNEQFF. Here the CDR3 DNA reads TGCGCCAGCACCCAGCCACTAGCCGGCTACAATGAGCAGTTCTTC.